This passage covers 26 T cell receptor beta chains from one sample sequenced in a study of beta chain features in type 1 diabetes (dated by TCRdb to the late 2010s). The library was produced with the immunoSEQ multiplex PCR assay. The entire amount of isolated RNA was reverse transcribed using the High Capacity cDNA Reverse Transcription Kit, so the sequenced TCRB transcripts were expressed ones. TCRdb provides this immuneACCESS table in a form limited to in-frame rearrangements. Some clones are lacking; in checked studies, under half of them reflect an unresolved V gene, and why the rest are absent is not known. This sample lists 430,000 or so clones; 9.5% to 12% were detected once. The top ten clones comprise roughly 0.046% of the sample. Material for sequencing was naive CD4+ T cells from blood. Read against the paper, the sample's cell subset or site label means: true naive CD4+ T cells. The receptors originated from a woman aged 18 to 35 in good health.

A few counts support this clone. V usage is TRBV19 and J usage is TRBJ2-1; 9 bases match TRBD1. CDR1 LNHDA and CDR2 SQIVND come from the germline V gene (reference sequence). The CDR3 runs to 15 residues. V trimming: 5 bases; J trimming: 3 bases; junction bases outside the gene matches: 5. CDR3 in DNA: TGTGCCAGTAGTCGAGCGGGACAGGGCTACAATGAGCAGTTCTTC. Translating gives CASSRAGQGYNEQFF.

This chain uses TRBV7-2 with TRBJ1-3; no clear D gene. Deletions cut 1 base from V and 5 bases from J, with 0 bases between. Germline values: CDR1 SGHTA, CDR2 FQGNSA. This CDR3 spans 11 amino acids. The DNA for the CDR3 is TGTGCCAGCAGCTTAGGAAACACCATATATTTT. This translates into CASSLGNTIYF. Filled out from reference TRBV7-2 and TRBJ1-3, the complete variable domain reads GAGVSQSPSNKVTEKGKDVELRCDPISGHTALYWYRQSLGQGLEFLIYFQGNSAPDKSGLPSDRFSAERTGGSVSTLTIQRTQQEDSAVYLCASSLGNTIYFGEGSWLTVV.

This sequence joins TRBV7-9 and TRBJ1-5; D is unclear. Germline CDR1 and CDR2: SEHNR and FQNEAQ (reference sequence). Trimming removed 4 bases from V and 7 bases from J, with 8 bases in between. The CDR3 covers 12 residues. In DNA form, the CDR3 reads TGTGCCAGCAGCTCCCAATCCCAGCCCCAGCATTTT. This codes for CASSSQSQPQHF.

This clone was seen a few times. This CDR3 is CASSVGPAGGPGEQFF. Here the CDR3 DNA reads TGTGCCAGCAGCGTAGGTCCAGCGGGAGGCCCAGGTGAGCAGTTCTTC. V usage is TRBV9 and J usage is TRBJ2-1; 9 bases map to TRBD2. The CDR3 contains 16 residues. Germline trimming cut 0 bases from V and 9 bases from J; bases unmatched to any gene: 10. Germline V lookup: CDR1 SGDLS, CDR2 YYNGEE.

This clone has only a few counts. V and J are TRBV7-3 and TRBJ2-5, with D possibly TRBD2 on 5 matching bases. Germline V gene lookup returns CDR1 SGHTA and CDR2 FQGTGA. V was pared by 5 bases and J by 5 bases, with 18 bases between. The CDR3 extends over 15 amino acids. CDR3 bases: TGTGCCAGCAGCCCCAGGCGGGTGCCTGTCGAGACCCAGTACTTC. Amino acids: CASSPRRVPVETQYF.

At least ten counts were recorded for this clone. J is TRBJ2-1 and V is TRBV7-9; D gene unclear. CDR3 length: 12 residues. The germline V and J ends were trimmed by 4 bases and 3 bases, with 4 bases remaining between them. CDR1 SEHNR and CDR2 FQNEAQ come from the germline V gene (reference sequence). The CDR3 spells CASSSNYNEQFF. Written as DNA, the CDR3 is TGTGCCAGCAGCTCTAACTACAATGAGCAGTTCTTC.

This clone was found a few times. The chain carries TRBV29-1 and TRBJ2-5, with unresolved D. This CDR3 region has 13 residues. The germline CDR1 and CDR2 sequences are SQVTM and ANQGSEA. Trimming took 2 bases from V and 2 from J, leaving 9 bases between them. Written as DNA, the CDR3 is TGCAGCGTTGAATTGGTGGGGCAAGAGACCCAGTACTTC. It yields the protein CSVELVGQETQYF. The full variable domain, rest sourced from reference TRBV29-1 and TRBJ2-5, is SAVISQKPSRDICQRGTSLTIQCQVDSQVTMMFWYRQQPGQSLTLIATANQGSEATYESGFVIDKFPISRPNLTFSTLTVSNMSPEDSSIYLCSVELVGQETQYFGPGTRLLVL.

The CDR3 DNA reads as TGTGCCTGGAGTGGGCCCGGGGTAGGGACCCAGTACTTC. It is translated as CAWSGPGVGTQYF. The J gene is TRBJ2-5, the V gene TRBV30; D is possibly TRBD2 (5 bases). This CDR3 comprises 13 residues. V lost 1 base and J 7 bases, leaving 13 bases between the germline ends. Germline V gene lookup returns CDR1 GTSNPN and CDR2 SVGIG (reference sequence).

J is TRBJ2-7 and V is TRBV7-9; D not resolved. The CDR3 runs 15 residues. Trimming took off 7 bases at V and 3 bases at J, with 19 bases between the two ends. Germline V gene data show CDR1 as SEHNR and CDR2 as FQNEAQ (reference sequence). CDR3 sequence: CASTQSTGGLYEQYV. In DNA form, the CDR3 reads TGTGCCAGCACCCAATCTACGGGCGGCCTCTACGAGCAGTACGTC.

This clone was counted only a few times. The chain uses TRBV2 and TRBJ2-2; 12 bases map to TRBD2. The CDR3 totals 15 residues. In germline, CDR1 is SNHLY, CDR2 FYNNEI. Trimming took 6 bases from V and 7 from J; bases not matched to a gene: 6. The CDR3 protein is CASSRLAGVGGELFF. In DNA, the CDR3 is TGTGCCAGCAGCCGACTAGCGGGAGTTGGCGGGGAGCTGTTTTTT.

There are a few counts of this clone. The chain combines TRBV5-1 with TRBJ2-3; 9 bases fit TRBD2. The germline gives CDR1 SGHRS, CDR2 YFSETQ. The CDR3 spans 16 residues. After removal of 0 bases from V and 2 bases from J, the junction contained 4 bases not matched to a gene. Here the CDR3 reads CASSLVSSGNTDTQYF. CDR3 nucleotide sequence: TGCGCCAGCAGCTTGGTTTCTAGCGGGAACACAGATACGCAGTATTTT.

This clone was observed a handful of times. The J gene is TRBJ2-4, the V gene TRBV7-2; TRBD2 matches 7 bases. In germline, CDR1 is SGHTA, CDR2 FQGNSA. CDR3 length: 17 residues. The V and J ends lost 4 bases and 4 bases, in that order; junction bases with no gene match: 13. The CDR3 is CASSSQPPGTMKNIQYF. The DNA of the CDR3 is TGTGCCAGCAGCTCCCAACCTCCCGGGACTATGAAAAACATTCAGTACTTC. Filled out from reference TRBV7-2 and TRBJ2-4, the complete variable domain reads GAGVSQSPSNKVTEKGKDVELRCDPISGHTALYWYRQSLGQGLEFLIYFQGNSAPDKSGLPSDRFSAERTGGSVSTLTIQRTQQEDSAVYLCASSSQPPGTMKNIQYFGAGTRLSVL.

This CDR3 reads CASSLRASGSLLGETQYF. The CDR3 region has the DNA TGTGCCAGCAGTTTACGGGCTAGCGGGAGTTTGTTAGGGGAGACCCAGTACTTC. The chain recombines TRBV27 with TRBJ2-5, with 10 bases aligning to TRBD2. There are 18 residues in the CDR3. Trimming took 2 bases from V and 5 from J; bases not matched to a gene: 14. CDR1 is MNHEY, CDR2 SMNVEV, per germline (reference sequence).

The chain couples TRBV21-1 to TRBJ1-4. TRBV21-1 is given as a pseudogene. This CDR3 region has 15 residues. CDR3 in DNA: TGTGCCAGCATCTCAGCAGAGGGTGTAGGAGAAAAACTGTTTTTT. Its protein product is CASISAEGVGEKLFF.

This rearrangement joins TRBV5-1 to TRBJ2-4; TRBD1 or TRBD2 may be the D gene (5 bases each). The CDR3 runs 17 residues. Germline CDR1 reads SGHRS; CDR2 reads YFSETQ. The V end was cut by 0 bases, the J end by 2 bases, with 15 bases between. CDR3 sequence (DNA): TGCGCCAGCAGCTTGGTCTCTGGGGGTTACTCCAAAAACATTCAGTACTTC. Residues: CASSLVSGGYSKNIQYF.

The V and J genes are TRBV29-1 and TRBJ2-7, with 7 bases matching TRBD1. Losses at the gene ends were 5 bases for V and 2 bases for J; bases not matched to a gene: 3. The germline V gene encodes CDR1 SQVTM and CDR2 ANQGSEA. This CDR3 spans 12 amino acids. DNA for the CDR3: TGCAGCGTTAGAGGGGGCGCCTACGAGCAGTACTTC. This translates into CSVRGGAYEQYF.

This clone was detected only a few times. The V gene is TRBV5-1, the J gene TRBJ1-2; TRBD1 agrees at 8 bases. The junction had 3 bases not matched to a gene; V was cut back by 4 bases and J by 4 bases. The CDR3 has 13 amino acids. The germline V gene has CDR1 SGHRS and CDR2 YFSETQ. Written as DNA, the CDR3 is TGCGCCAGCAGCGGACAGGGAGGCTATGGCTACACCTTC. Translated, it gives CASSGQGGYGYTF.

The J gene is TRBJ1-1, the V gene TRBV27; TRBD1 is a possible D gene (5 bases). Germline V gene sequence: CDR1 MNHEY, CDR2 SMNVEV (reference sequence). This CDR3 has 16 amino acids. V was pared by 5 bases and J by 2 bases, with 18 bases between. CDR3 DNA: TGTGCCAGCAGTCCGACGCGGTCACAGGCTAACACTGAAGCTTTCTTT. Its translation is CASSPTRSQANTEAFF.

This clone was counted a few times. V is TRBV2 and J is TRBJ2-5, with TRBD2 matching over 11 bases. This CDR3 is built from 15 residues. After removal of 4 bases from V and 5 bases from J, the junction contained 6 bases not matched to a gene. The germline V gene encodes CDR1 SNHLY and CDR2 FYNNEI. CDR3 in amino acids: CASSGLAGGRETQYF. The CDR3 region has the DNA TGTGCCAGCAGTGGGCTAGCGGGAGGAAGGGAGACCCAGTACTTC.

This clone showed up just a few times. The rearrangement uses TRBV15 and TRBJ1-6; D is possibly TRBD1 (5 bases). This CDR3 has 14 residues. The V gene's germline CDR1 is LNHNV and CDR2 YYDKDF (reference sequence). Deletions cut 6 bases from V and 4 bases from J, with 10 bases between. The CDR3 is CATRQSGYNSPLHF. CDR3 nucleotides: TGTGCCACCAGGCAGTCAGGGTATAATTCACCCCTCCACTTT.

This clone was seen only a few times. The chain carries TRBV11-1 and TRBJ2-1; D unclear. This CDR3 region has 15 residues. V dropped 1 base and J dropped 13 bases, with 20 bases sitting between them. Germline V CDR1 and CDR2: SGHAT, FQDESV (reference sequence). CDR3 DNA sequence: TGTGCCAGCAGCTTAGGGCTTCGCACCAACCCCTTTCAGTTCTTC. This translates into CASSLGLRTNPFQFF.

This clone was observed a few times. The gene calls are TRBV29-1 and TRBJ1-4; a weak D match, TRBD1 (5 bases). Germline values: CDR1 SQVTM, CDR2 ANQGSEA. Trimming cost V 8 bases and J 6 bases, with 16 bases left between them. The CDR3 is made up of 13 amino acids. This CDR3 is CSFSGWGDEKLFF. The CDR3 bases are TGCAGCTTCTCGGGCTGGGGCGATGAAAAACTGTTTTTT.

To note about this clone: Relative to the germline gene, one junction end is altered; a read error may explain this. The V gene is TRBV25-1, the J gene TRBJ1-5; tentatively, D is TRBD1 (5 bases). Per germline, CDR1 MGHDK and CDR2 SYGVNS. CDR3 length equals 14 residues. Here the CDR3 DNA reads TGTGCCAGCAGTGAAGACAGTTTTAATCGGCCCCAGCATTTT. Translated: CASSEDSFNRPQHF.

This clone has only a few counts. The chain couples TRBV4-2 to TRBJ2-5; D perhaps matches TRBD2 (5 bases). Germline CDR1 and CDR2: LGHNA and YNFKEQ. V shed 0 bases and J shed 2 bases, with 7 bases lying between them. This CDR3 spans 14 amino acids. The CDR3 here is CASSQESGQETQYF. CDR3 nucleotides: TGTGCCAGCAGCCAAGAAAGCGGACAAGAGACCCAGTACTTC.

This rearrangement joins TRBV7-2 to TRBJ2-7, with TRBD1 matching 7 bases. The CDR3 covers 14 residues. J gave up 1 base and V 4 bases, and 4 bases lay outside the gene matches. Germline V gene sequence: CDR1 SGHTA, CDR2 FQGNSA. The CDR3, as DNA: TGTGCCAGCAGCTCTTACAGGGGATCCTACGAGCAGTACGTC. Its translation is CASSSYRGSYEQYV.

This clone has only a few counts. The CDR3 sequence is CASRRGAGANNEQFF. DNA for the CDR3: TGTGCCAGCCGCCGAGGGGCAGGGGCAAACAATGAGCAGTTCTTC. J is TRBJ2-1 and V is TRBV7-8; a weak D match, TRBD1 (6 bases). V lost 8 bases, J lost 5 bases, and 19 bases lay in between. CDR3 length: 15 residues. CDR1 SGHVS and CDR2 FQNEAQ come from the germline V gene.